Presented here are 3 T cell receptor beta chains from one specimen sequenced in a study of identical twins. MiXCR was run by TCRdb on the 5' RACE reads, yielding one entry per CDR3 protein. Among 230,000 or so distinct CDR3 sequences listed, 6.5% to 9.5% were seen once. This sample was also put to use in a study of yellow fever vaccine responses in identical twins.

Sequencing input: CD8+ T cells sorted from blood. These receptor sequences come from a young woman in good health.

There are a few counts of this clonotype. This chain uses TRBV27 with TRBJ1-5; TRBD1 might be the D (5 bases). The CDR3 runs to 14 residues. Germline assignment: CDR1 MNHEY and CDR2 SMNVEV (reference sequence). V was pared by 5 bases and J by 2 bases, with 10 bases between. The CDR3 coding sequence is TGTGCCAGCAGTAGGCAGGGTGGCAATCAGCCCCAGCATTTT. It encodes CASSRQGGNQPQHF.

This clonotype occurred many times. This rearrangement joins TRBV29-1 to TRBJ2-1, with 14 bases that match TRBD2. The CDR3 is 16 residues long. Germline CDR1 reads SQVTM; CDR2 reads ANQGSEA. Trimming removed 3 bases from V and 7 bases from J; junction bases left unmatched: 8. DNA for the CDR3: TGCAGCGTTGACGGGACTAGCGGGAGTTTTTGGAATGAGCAGTTCTTC. It encodes CSVDGTSGSFWNEQFF.

V gene TRBV28 combines with J gene TRBJ2-2; the match to TRBD1 covers 7 bases. V shed 5 bases and J 1 base; nucleotides not matched to a gene: 4. This CDR3 has 15 amino acids. CDR1 is MDHEN, CDR2 SYDVKM, per germline. Written as DNA, the CDR3 is TGTGCCAGCAGTGACAGGGTGGTGAACACCGGGGAGCTGTTTTTT. As protein: CASSDRVVNTGELFF.